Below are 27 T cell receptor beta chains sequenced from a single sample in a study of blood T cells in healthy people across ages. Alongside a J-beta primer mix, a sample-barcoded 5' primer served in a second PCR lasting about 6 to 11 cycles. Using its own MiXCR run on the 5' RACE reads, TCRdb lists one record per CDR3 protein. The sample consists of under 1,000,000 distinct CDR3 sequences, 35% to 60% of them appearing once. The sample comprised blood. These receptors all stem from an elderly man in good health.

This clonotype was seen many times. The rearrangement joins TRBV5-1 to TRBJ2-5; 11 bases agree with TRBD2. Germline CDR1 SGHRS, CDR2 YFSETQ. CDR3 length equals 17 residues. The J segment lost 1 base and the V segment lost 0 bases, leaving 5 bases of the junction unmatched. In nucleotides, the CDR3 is TGCGCCAGCAGCTTGGTTCAACTAGCGGGAGTCCAAGAGACCCAGTACTTC. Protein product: CASSLVQLAGVQETQYF.

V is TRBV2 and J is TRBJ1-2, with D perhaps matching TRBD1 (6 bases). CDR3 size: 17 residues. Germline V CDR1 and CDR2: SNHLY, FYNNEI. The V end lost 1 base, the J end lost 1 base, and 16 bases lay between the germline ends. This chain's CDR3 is CASSEEFGDTDNYGYTF. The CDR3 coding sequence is TGTGCCAGCAGTGAAGAGTTCGGGGACACTGATAACTATGGCTACACCTTC.

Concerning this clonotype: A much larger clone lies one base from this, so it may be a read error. CDR3 protein: CASSLGGSPQETQYF. CDR3 coding DNA: TGTGCCAGCAGCCTCGGGGGATCACCTCAAGAGACCCAGTACTTC. This chain joins TRBV7-2 and TRBJ2-5; weak D call: TRBD2 (6 bases). The germline CDR1 and CDR2 sequences are SGHTA and FQGNSA. The CDR3 is 15 residues long. V dropped 5 bases and J dropped 2 bases, with 15 bases sitting between them.

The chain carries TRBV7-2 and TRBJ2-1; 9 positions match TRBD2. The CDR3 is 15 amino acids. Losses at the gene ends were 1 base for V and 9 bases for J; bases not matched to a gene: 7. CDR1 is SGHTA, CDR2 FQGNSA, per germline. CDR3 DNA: TGTGCCAGCAGCTTAGGCGGGAGGGCCAGGGGTGAGCAGTTCTTC. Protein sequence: CASSLGGRARGEQFF.

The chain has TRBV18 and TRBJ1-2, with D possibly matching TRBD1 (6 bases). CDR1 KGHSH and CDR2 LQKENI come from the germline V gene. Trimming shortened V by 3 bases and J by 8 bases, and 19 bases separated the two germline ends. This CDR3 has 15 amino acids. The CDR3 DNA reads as TGTGCCAGCTCACCGGCCGGAGGGGGGTCTCGGGGCTACACCTTC. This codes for CASSPAGGGSRGYTF.

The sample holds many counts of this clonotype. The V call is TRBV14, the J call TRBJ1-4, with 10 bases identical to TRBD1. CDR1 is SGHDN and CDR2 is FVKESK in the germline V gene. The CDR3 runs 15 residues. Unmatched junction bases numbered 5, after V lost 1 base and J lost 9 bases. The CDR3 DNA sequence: TGTGCCAGCAGCCAAGCCGGGACAGGGGCACAAAAACTGTTTTTT. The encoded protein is CASSQAGTGAQKLFF.

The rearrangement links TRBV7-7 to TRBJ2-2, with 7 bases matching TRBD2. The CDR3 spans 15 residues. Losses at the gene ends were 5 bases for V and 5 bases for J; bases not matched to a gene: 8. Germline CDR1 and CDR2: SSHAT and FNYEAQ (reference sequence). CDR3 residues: CASSLTGAGTGELFF. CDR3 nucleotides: TGTGCCAGCAGCCTTACGGGAGCGGGGACCGGGGAGCTGTTTTTT.

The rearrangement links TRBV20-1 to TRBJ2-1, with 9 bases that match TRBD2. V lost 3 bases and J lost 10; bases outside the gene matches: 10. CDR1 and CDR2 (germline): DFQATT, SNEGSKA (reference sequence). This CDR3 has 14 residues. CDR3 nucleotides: TGCAGTGCTAGTTTAAATAGCGGGAGAAAAGAGCAGTTCTTC. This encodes CSASLNSGRKEQFF.

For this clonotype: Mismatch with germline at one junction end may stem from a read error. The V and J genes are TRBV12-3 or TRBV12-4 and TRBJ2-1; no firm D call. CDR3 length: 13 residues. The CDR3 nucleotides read TGTGCCAGCAGTTTTAGGGCGTACAATGAGCTGTTCTTC. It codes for CASSFRAYNELFF.

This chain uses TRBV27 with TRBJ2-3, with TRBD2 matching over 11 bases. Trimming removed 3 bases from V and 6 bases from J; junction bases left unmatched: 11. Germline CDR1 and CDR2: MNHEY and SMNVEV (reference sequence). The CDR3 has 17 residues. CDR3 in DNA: TGTGCCAGCAGTTTGGGTTTAGCGGGGGGGCCTTTGGATACGCAGTATTTT. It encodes CASSLGLAGGPLDTQYF.

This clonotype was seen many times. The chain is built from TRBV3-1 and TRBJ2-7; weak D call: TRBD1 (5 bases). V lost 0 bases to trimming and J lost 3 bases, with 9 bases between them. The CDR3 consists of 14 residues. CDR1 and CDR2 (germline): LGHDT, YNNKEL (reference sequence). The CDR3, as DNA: TGTGCCAGCAGCCAAGATTGGACAAGCTACGAGCAGTACTTC. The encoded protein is CASSQDWTSYEQYF.

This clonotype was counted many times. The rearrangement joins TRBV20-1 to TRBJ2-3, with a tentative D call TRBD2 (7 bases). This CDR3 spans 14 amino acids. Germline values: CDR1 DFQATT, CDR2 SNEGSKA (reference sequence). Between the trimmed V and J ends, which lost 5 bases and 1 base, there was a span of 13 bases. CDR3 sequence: CSAGRGGRTDTQYF. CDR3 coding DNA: TGCAGTGCTGGAAGGGGGGGCCGCACAGATACGCAGTATTTT.

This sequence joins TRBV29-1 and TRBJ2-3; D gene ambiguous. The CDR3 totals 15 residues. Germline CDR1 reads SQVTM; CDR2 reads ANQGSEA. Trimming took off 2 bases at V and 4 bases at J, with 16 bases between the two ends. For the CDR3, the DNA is TGCAGCGTTGAATGGCGGAGCCTACTGCCAGATACGCAGTATTTT. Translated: CSVEWRSLLPDTQYF.

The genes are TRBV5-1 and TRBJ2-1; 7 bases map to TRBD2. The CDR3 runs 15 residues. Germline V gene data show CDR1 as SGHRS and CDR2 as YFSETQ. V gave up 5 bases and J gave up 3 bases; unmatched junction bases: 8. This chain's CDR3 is CASSRGAGNYNEQFF. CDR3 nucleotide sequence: TGCGCCAGCAGTCGGGGAGCGGGAAACTACAATGAGCAGTTCTTC.

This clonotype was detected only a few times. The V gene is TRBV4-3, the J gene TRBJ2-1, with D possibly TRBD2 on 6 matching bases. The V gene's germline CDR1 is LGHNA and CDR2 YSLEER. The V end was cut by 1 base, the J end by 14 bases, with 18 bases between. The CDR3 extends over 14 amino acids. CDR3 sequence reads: CASSQASQTGGKFF. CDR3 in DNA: TGCGCCAGCAGCCAAGCATCCCAGACTGGGGGGAAGTTCTTC.

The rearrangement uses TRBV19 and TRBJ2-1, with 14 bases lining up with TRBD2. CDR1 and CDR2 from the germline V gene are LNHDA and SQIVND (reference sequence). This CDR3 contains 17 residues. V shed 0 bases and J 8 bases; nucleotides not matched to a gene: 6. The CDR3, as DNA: TGTGCCAGTAGTATAGACCGACTAGCGGGAGGGCCCGATGAGCAGTTCTTC. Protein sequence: CASSIDRLAGGPDEQFF.

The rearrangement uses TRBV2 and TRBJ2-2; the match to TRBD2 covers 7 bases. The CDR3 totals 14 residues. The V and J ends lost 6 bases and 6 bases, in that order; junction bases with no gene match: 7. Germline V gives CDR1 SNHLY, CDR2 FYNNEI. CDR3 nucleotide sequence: TGTGCCAGCAGCCTCCTAGCGGTGGCCGGGGAGCTGTTTTTT. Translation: CASSLLAVAGELFF. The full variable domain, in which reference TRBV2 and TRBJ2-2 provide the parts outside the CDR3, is EPEVTQTPSHQVTQMGQEVILRCVPISNHLYFYWYRQILGQKVEFLVSFYNNEISEKSEIFDDQFSVERPDGSNFTLKIRSTKLEDSAMYFCASSLLAVAGELFFGEGSRLTVL.

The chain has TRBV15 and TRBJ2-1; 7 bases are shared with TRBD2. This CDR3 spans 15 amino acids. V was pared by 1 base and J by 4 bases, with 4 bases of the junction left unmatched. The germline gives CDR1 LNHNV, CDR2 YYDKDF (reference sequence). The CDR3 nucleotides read TGTGCCACCAGCAGAGTGGGGGGGTATTACAATGAGCAGTTCTTC. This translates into CATSRVGGYYNEQFF.

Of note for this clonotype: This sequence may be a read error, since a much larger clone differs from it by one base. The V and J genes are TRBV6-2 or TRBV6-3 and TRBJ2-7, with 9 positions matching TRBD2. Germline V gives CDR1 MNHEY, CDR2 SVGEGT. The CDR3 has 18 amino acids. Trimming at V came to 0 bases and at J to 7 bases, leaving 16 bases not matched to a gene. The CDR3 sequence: CASSYSIPSGTVGNEQYF. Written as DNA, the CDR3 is TGTGCCAGCAGTTACTCGATCCCTAGCGGGACGGTGGGAAATGAGCAGTACTTC.

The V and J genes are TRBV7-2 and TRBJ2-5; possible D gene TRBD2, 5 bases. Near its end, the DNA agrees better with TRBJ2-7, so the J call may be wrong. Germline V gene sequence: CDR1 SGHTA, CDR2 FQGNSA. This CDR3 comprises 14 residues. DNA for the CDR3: TGTGCCAGCAGCTTACACCCTCGAGAGGGCGAGCAGTACTTC. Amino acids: CASSLHPREGEQYF.

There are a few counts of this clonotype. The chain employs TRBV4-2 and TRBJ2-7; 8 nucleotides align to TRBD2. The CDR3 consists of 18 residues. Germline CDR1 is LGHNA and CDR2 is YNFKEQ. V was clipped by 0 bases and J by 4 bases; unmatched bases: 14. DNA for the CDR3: TGTGCCAGCAGCCAAGATAGCCTAGCGGGTGGGAATGTGTACGAGCAGTACTTC. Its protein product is CASSQDSLAGGNVYEQYF.

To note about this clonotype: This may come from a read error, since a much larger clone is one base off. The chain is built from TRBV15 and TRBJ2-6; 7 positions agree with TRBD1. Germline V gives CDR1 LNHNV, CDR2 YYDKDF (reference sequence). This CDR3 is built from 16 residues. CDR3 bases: TGTGCCACCAGCAGAGAAGGGGGCAGTGGGGCCAACGTCCCGACTTTC. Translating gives CATSREGGSGANVPTF.

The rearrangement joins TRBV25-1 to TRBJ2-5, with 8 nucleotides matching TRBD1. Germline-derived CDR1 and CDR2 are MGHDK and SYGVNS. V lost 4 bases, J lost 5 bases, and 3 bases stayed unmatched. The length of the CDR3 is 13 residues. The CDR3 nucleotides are TGTGCCAGCAGTGGACAGGGGTGGGAGACCCAGTACTTC. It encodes CASSGQGWETQYF. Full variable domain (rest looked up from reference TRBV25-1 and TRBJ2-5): EADIYQTPRYLVIGTGKKITLECSQTMGHDKMYWYQQDPGMELHLIHYSYGVNSTEKGDLSSESTVSRIRTEHFPLTLESARPSHTSQYLCASSGQGWETQYFGPGTRLLVL.

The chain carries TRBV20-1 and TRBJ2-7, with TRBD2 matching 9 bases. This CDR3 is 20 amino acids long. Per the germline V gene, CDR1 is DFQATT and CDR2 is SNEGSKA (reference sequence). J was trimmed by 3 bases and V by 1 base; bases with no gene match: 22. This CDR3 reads CSARGAIAGVHGQEIYEQYF. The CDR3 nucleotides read TGCAGTGCTAGAGGAGCAATAGCGGGAGTCCATGGGCAGGAGATCTACGAGCAGTACTTC.

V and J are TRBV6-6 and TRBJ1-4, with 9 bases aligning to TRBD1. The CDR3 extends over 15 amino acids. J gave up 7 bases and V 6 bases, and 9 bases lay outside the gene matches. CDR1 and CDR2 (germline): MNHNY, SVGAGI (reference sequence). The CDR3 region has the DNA TGTGCCAGCAGGGGAGTCGGACAGGGGTCTGAAAAACTGTTTTTT. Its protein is CASRGVGQGSEKLFF.

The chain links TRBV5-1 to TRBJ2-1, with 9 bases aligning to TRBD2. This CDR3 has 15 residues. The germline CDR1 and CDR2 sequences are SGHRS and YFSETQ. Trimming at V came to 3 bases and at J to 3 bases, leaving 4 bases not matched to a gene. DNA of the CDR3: TGCGCCAGCAGCTGGGAGCGGGAGGTCTACAATGAGCAGTTCTTC. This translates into CASSWEREVYNEQFF.

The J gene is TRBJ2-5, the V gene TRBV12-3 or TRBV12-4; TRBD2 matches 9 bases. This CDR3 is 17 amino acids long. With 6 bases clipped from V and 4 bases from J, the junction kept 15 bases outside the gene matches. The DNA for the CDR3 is TGTGCCAGCAGGTCCTCCCGGGACGGCGGGGGGGTAGAGACCCAGTACTTC. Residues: CASRSSRDGGGVETQYF.